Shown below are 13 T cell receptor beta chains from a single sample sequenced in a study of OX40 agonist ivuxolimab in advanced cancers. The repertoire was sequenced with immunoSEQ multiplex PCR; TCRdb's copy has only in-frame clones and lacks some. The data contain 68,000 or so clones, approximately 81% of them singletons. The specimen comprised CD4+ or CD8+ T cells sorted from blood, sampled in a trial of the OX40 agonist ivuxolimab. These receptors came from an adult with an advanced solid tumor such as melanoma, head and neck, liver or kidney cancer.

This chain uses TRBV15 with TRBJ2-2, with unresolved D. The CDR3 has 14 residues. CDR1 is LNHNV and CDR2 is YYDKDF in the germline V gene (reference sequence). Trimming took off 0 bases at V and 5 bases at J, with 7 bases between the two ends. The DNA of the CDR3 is TGTGCCACCAGCAGAGATCTGGAAACCGGGGAGCTGTTTTTT. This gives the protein CATSRDLETGELFF. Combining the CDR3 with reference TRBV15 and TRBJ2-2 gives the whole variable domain DAMVIQNPRYQVTQFGKPVTLSCSQTLNHNVMYWYQQKSSQAPKLLFHYYDKDFNNEADTPDNFQSRRPNTSFCFLDIRSPGLGDTAMYLCATSRDLETGELFFGEGSRLTVL.

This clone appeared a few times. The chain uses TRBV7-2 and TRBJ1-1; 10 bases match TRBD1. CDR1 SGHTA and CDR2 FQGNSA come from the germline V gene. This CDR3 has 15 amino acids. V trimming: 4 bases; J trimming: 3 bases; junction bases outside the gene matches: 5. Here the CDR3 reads CASSSDRGRDTEAFF. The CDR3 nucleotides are TGTGCCAGCAGCTCGGACAGGGGGAGGGACACTGAAGCTTTCTTT.

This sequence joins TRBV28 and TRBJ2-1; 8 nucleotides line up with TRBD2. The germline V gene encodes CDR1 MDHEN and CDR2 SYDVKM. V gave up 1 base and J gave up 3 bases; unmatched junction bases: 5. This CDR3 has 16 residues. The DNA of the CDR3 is TGTGCCAGCAGTTTATTAGTAGCGGGACACTACAATGAGCAGTTCTTC. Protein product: CASSLLVAGHYNEQFF.

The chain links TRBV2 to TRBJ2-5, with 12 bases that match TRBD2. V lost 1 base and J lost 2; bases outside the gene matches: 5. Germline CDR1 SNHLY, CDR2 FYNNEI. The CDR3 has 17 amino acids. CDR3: CASSEGVLAGGQETQYF. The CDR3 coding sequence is TGTGCCAGCAGTGAAGGGGTGCTAGCGGGGGGGCAAGAGACCCAGTACTTC.

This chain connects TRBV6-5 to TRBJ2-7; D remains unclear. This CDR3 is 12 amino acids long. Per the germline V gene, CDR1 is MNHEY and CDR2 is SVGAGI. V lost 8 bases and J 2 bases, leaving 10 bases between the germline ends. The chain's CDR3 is CASGAGPYEQYF. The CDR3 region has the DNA TGTGCCAGCGGTGCCGGCCCCTACGAGCAGTACTTC.

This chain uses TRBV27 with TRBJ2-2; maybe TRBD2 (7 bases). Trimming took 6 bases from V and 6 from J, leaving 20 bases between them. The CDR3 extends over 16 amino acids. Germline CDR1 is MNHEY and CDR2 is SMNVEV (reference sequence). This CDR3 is CASRSRGGLEAGELFF. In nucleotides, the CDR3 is TGTGCCAGCAGGAGTAGGGGGGGCCTTGAGGCCGGGGAGCTGTTTTTT.

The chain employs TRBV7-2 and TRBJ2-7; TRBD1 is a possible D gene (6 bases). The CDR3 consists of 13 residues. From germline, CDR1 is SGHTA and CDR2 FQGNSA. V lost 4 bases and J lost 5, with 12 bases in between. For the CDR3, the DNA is TGTGCCAGCAGCTCTAACAGGGTCAACGAGCAGTACTTC. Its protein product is CASSSNRVNEQYF.

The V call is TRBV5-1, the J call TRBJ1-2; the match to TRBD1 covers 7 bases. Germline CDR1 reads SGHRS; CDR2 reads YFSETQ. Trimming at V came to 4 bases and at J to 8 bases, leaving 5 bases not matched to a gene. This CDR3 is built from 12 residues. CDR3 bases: TGCGCCAGCAGCGGGGACAGAGGCGGCTACACCTTC. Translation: CASSGDRGGYTF.

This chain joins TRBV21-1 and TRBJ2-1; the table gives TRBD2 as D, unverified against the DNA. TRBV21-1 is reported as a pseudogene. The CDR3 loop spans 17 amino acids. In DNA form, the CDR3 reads TGTGCCAGCAGCAGCTGGACTAGCGGAGTGGGGTACAATGAGCAGTTCTTC. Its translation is CASSSWTSGVGYNEQFF.

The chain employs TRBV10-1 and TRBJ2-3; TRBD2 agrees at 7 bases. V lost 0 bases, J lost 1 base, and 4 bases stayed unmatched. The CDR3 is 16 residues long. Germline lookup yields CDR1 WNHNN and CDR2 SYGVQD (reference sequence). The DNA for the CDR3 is TGCGCCAGCAGTGAGTCTGGGGGGGAGGGCACAGATACGCAGTATTTT. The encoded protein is CASSESGGEGTDTQYF.

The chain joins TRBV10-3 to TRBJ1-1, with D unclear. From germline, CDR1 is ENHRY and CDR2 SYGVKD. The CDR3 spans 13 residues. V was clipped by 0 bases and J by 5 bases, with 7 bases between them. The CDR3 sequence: CAISESSGTEAFF. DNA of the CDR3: TGTGCCATCAGTGAGTCTTCGGGGACTGAAGCTTTCTTT.

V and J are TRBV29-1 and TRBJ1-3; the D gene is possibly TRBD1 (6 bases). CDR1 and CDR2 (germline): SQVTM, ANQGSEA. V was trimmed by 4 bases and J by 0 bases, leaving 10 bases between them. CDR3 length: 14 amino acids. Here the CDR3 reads CSVGDRSSGNTIYF. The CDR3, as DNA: TGCAGCGTTGGCGACAGGTCCTCTGGAAACACCATATATTTT.

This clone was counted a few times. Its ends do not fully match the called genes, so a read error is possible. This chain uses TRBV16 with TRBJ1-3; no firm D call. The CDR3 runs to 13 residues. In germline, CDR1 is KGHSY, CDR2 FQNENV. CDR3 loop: CASSQSSGNSIYF. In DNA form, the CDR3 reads TGTGCCAGCAGCCAATCTTCGGGAAACAGCATATATTTT.